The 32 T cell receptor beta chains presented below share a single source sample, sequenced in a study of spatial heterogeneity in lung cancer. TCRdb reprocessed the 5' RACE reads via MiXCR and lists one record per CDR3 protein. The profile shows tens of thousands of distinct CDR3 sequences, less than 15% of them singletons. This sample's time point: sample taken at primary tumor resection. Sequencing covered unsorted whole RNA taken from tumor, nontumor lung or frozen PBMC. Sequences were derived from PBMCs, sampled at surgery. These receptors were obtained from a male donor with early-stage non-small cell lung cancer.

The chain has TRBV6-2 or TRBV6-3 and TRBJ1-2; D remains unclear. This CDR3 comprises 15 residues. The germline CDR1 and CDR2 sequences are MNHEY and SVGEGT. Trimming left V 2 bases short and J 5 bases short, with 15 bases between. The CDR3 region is CASSYVAESFYGYTF. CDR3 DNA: TGTGCCAGCAGTTACGTCGCAGAGAGCTTTTATGGCTACACCTTC.

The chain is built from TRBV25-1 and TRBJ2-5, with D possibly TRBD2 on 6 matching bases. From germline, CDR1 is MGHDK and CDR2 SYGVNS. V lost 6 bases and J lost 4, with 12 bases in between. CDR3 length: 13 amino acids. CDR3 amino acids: CASSNGGAETQYF. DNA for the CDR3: TGTGCCAGCAGCAATGGAGGGGCAGAGACCCAGTACTTC.

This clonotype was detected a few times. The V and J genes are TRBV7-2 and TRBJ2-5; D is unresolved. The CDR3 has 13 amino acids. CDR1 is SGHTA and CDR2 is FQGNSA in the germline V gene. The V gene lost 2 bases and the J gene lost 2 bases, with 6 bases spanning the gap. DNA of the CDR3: TGTGCCAGCAGCTTAAGACGGCAAGAGACCCAGTACTTC. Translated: CASSLRRQETQYF.

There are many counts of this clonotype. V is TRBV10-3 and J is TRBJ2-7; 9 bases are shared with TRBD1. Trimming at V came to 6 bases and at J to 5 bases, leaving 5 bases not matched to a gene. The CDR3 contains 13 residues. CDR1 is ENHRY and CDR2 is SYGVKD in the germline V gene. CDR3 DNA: TGTGCCATCAGGCCGGGACAGGGCGACGAGCAGTACTTC. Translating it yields CAIRPGQGDEQYF.

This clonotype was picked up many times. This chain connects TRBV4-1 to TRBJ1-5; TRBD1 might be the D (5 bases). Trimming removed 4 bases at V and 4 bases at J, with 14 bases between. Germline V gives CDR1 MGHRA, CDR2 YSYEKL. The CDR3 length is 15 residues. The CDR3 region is CASSLGPELNQPQHF. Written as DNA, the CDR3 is TGCGCCAGCAGCCTGGGACCGGAGCTAAATCAGCCCCAGCATTTT.

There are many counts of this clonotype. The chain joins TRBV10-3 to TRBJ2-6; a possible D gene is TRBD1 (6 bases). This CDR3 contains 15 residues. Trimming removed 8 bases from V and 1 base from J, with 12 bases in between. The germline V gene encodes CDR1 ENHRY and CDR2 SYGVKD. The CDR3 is CAISRDKSGANVLTF. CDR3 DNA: TGTGCCATCTCCCGGGACAAGTCTGGGGCCAACGTCCTGACTTTC.

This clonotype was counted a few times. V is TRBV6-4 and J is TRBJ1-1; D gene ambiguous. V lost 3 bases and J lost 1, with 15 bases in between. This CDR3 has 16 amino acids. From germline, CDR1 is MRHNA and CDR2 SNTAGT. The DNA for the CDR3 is TGTGCCAGCAGTGAAACCCCGACGGCGGGGAACACTGAAGCTTTCTTT. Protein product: CASSETPTAGNTEAFF.

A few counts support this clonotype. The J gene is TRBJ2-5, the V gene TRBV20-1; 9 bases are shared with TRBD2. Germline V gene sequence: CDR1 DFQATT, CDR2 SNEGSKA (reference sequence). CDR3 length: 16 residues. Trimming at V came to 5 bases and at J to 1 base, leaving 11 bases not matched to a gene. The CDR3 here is CSAEAPLAGLQETQYF. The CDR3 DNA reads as TGCAGTGCTGAGGCCCCCCTAGCGGGGCTCCAAGAGACCCAGTACTTC.

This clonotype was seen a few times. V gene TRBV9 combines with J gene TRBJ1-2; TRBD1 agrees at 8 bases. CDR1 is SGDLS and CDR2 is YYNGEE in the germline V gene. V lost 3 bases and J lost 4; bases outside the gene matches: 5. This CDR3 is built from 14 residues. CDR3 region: CASSASTGAYGYTF. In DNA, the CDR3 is TGTGCCAGCAGCGCCTCGACAGGGGCCTATGGCTACACCTTC.

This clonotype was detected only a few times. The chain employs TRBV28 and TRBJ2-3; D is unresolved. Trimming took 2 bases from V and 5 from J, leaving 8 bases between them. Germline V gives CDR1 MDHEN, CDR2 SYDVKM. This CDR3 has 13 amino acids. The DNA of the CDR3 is TGTGCCAGCAGTTTAAAGATTCTAGATACGCAGTATTTT. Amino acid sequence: CASSLKILDTQYF.

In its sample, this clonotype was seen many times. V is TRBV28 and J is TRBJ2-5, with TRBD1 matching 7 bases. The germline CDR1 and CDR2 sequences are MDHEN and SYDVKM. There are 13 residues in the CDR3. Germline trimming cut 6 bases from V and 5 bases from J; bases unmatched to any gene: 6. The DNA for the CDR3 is TGTGCCAGCAGCTCGAGGGGGCACGAGACCCAGTACTTC. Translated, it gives CASSSRGHETQYF.

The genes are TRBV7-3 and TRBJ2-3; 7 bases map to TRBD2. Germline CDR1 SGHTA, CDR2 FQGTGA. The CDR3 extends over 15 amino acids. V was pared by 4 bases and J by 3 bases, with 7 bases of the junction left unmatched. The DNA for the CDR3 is TGTGCCAGCAGCTCTCGCGGGAGCTTTACAGATACGCAGTATTTT. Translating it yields CASSSRGSFTDTQYF.

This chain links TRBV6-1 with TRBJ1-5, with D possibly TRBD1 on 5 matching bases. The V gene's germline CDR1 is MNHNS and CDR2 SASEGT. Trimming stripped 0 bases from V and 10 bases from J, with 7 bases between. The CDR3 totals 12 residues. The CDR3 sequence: CASSEARGPQHF. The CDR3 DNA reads TGTGCCAGCAGTGAAGCTCGGGGCCCCCAGCATTTT.

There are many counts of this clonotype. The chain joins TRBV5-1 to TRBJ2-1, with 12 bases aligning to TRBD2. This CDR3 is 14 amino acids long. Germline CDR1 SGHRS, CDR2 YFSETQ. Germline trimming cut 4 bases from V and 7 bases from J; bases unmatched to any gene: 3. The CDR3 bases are TGCGCCAGCAGCCCTAGCGGGAGGGGGAATGAGCAGTTCTTC. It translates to CASSPSGRGNEQFF.

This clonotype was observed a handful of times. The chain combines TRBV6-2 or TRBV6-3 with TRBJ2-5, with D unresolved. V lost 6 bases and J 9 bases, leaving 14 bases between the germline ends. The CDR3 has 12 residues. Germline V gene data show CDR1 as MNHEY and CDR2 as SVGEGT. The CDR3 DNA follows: TGTGCCAGCAGCCCTACACTCGTGCCCCAGTACTTC. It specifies CASSPTLVPQYF.

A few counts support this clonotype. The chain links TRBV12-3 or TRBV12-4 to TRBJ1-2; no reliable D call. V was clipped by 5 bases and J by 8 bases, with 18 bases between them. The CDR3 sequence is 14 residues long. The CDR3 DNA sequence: TGTGCCAGCAGTCCCCGCCTAGCGGGAGAGGGCTACACCTTC. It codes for CASSPRLAGEGYTF.

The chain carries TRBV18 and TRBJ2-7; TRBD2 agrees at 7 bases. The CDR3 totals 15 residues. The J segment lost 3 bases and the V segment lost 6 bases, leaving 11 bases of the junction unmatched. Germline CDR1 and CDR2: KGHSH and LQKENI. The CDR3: CASSRLAHPLYEQYF. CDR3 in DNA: TGTGCCAGCTCTAGACTAGCACACCCTCTCTACGAGCAGTACTTC.

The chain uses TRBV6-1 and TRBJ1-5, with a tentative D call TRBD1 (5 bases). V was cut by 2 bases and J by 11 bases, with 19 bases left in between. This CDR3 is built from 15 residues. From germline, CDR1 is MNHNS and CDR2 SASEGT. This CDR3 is CASSETGTYREAQHF. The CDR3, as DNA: TGTGCCAGCAGTGAAACCGGGACGTATAGGGAGGCCCAGCATTTT.

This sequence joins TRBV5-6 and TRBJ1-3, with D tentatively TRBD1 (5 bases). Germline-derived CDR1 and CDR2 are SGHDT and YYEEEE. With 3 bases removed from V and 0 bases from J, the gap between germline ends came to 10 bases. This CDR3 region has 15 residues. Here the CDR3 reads CASSSGPISGNTIYF. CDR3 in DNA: TGTGCCAGCAGCTCGGGACCGATCTCTGGAAACACCATATATTTT.

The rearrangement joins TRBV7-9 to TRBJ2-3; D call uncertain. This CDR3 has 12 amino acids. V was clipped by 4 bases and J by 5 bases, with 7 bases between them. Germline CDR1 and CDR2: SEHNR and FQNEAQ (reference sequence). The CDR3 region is CASSYWGDTQYF. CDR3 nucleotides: TGTGCCAGCAGCTACTGGGGAGATACGCAGTATTTT.

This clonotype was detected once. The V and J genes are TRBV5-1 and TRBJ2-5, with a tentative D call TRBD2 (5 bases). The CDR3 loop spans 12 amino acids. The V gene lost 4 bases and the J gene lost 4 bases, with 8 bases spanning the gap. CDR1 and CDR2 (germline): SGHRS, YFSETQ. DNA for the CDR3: TGCGCCAGCAGCACCCGGGGAGAGACCCAGTACTTC. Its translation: CASSTRGETQYF.

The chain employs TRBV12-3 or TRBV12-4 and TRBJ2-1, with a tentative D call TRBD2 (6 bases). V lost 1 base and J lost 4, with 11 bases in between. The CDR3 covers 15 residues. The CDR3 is CASSLVTGRYNEQFF. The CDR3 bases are TGTGCCAGCAGTTTAGTGACCGGGAGATACAATGAGCAGTTCTTC.

The CDR3 here is CASSTHTSTDTQYF. CDR3 DNA: TGTGCCAGCAGCACCCATACGAGCACAGATACGCAGTATTTT. V and J are TRBV9 and TRBJ2-3; D unresolved. The CDR3 has 14 amino acids. Trimming removed 4 bases from V and 0 bases from J, with 9 bases in between. Germline lookup yields CDR1 SGDLS and CDR2 YYNGEE.

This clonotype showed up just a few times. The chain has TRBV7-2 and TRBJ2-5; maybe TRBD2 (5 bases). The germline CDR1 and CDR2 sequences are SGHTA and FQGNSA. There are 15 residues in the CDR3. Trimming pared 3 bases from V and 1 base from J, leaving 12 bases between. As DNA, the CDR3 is TGTGCCAGCAGCTTTACCGGGAACAGCCAAGAGACCCAGTACTTC. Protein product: CASSFTGNSQETQYF.

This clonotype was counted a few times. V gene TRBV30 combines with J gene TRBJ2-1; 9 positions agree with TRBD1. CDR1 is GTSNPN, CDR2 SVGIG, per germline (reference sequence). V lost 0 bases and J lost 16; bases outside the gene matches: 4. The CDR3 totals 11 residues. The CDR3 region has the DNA TGTGCCTGGAGTGTACAGGGGGCTTTATTCTTC. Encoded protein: CAWSVQGALFF. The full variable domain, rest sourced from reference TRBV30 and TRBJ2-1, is SQTIHQWPATLVQPVGSPLSLECTVEGTSNPNLYWYRQAAGRGLQLLFYSVGIGQISSEVPQNLSASRPQDRQFILSSKKLLLSDSGFYLCAWSVQGALFFGPGTRLTVL.

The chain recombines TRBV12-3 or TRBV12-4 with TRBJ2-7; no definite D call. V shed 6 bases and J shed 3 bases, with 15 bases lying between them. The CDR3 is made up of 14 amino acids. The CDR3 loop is CASSPYSEDYEQYF. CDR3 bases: TGTGCCAGCAGCCCCTACAGTGAGGACTACGAGCAGTACTTC.

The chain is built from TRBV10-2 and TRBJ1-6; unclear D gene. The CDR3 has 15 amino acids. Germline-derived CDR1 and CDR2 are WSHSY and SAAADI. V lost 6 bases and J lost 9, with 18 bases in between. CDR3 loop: CASSPNFELGSPLHF. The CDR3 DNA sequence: TGCGCCAGCAGCCCCAATTTCGAGTTAGGTTCACCCCTCCACTTT.

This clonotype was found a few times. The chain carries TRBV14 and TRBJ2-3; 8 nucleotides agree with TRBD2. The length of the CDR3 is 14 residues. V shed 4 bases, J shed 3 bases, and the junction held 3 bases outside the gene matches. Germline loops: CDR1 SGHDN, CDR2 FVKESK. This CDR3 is CASSPERGTDTQYF. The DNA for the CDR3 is TGTGCCAGCAGCCCAGAGCGGGGGACAGATACGCAGTATTTT.

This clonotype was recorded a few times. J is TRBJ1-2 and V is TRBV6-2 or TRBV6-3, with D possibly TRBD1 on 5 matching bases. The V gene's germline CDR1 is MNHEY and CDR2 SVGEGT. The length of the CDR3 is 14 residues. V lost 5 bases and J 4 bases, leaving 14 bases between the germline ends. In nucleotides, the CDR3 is TGTGCCAGCAGTACCAGGGTCGTTCGCTATGGCTACACCTTC. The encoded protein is CASSTRVVRYGYTF.

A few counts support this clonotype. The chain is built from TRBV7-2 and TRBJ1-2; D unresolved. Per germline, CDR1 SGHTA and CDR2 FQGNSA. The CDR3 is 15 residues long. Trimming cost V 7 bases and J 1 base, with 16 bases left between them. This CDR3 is CASTHLAGHNYGYTF. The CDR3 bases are TGTGCCAGCACCCACTTGGCGGGTCATAACTATGGCTACACCTTC.

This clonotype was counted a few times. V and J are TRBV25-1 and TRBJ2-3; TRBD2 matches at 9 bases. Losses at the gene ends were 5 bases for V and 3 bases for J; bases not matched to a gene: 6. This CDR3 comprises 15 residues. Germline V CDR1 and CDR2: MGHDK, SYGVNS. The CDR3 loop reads CASSPGLADTDTQYF. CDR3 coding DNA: TGTGCCAGCAGTCCGGGACTAGCAGATACAGATACGCAGTATTTT.

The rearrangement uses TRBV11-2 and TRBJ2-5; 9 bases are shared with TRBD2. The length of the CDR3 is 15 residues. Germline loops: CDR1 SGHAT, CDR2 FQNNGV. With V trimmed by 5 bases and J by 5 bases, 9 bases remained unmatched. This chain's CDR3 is CASSKILAGGETQYF. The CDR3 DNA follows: TGTGCCAGCAGCAAAATTCTTGCGGGAGGGGAGACCCAGTACTTC.